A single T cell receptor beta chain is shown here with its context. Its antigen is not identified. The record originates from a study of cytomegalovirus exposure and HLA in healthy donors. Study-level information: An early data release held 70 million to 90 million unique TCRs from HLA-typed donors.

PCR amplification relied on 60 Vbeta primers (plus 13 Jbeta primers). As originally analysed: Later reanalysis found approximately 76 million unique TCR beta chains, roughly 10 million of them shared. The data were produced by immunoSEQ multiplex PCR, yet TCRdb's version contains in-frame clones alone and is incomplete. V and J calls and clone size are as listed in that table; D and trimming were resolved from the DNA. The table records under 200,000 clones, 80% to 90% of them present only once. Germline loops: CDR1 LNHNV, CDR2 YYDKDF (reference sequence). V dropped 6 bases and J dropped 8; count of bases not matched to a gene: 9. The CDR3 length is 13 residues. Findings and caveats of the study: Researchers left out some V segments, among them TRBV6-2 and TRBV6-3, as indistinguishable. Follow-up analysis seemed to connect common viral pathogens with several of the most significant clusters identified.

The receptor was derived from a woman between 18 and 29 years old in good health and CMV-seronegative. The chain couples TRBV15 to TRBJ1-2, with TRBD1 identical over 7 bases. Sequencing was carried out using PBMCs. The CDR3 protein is CATRMDRIGGYTF. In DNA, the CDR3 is TGTGCCACCAGGATGGACAGGATCGGCGGCTACACCTTC.